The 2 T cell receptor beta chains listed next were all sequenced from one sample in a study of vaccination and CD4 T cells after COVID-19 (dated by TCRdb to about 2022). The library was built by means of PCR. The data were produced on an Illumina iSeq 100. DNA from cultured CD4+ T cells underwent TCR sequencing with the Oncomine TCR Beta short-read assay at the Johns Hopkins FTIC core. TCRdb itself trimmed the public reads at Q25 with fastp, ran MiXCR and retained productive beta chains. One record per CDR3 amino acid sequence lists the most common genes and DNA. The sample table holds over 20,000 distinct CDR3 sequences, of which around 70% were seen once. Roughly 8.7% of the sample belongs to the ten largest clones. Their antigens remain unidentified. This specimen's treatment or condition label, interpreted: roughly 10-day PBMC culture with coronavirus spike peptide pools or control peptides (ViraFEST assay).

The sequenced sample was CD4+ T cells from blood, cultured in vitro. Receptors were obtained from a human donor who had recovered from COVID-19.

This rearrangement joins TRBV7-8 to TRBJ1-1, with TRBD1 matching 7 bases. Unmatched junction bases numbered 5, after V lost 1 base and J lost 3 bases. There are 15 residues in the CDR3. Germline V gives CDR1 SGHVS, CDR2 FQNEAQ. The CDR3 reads CASSLDRGGYTEAFF. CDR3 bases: TGTGCCAGCAGCTTAGACAGGGGTGGGTACACTGAAGCTTTCTTT.

The CDR3 sequence: CASSPVRAGYTF. The CDR3 DNA sequence: TGTGCCAGCAGCCCCGTGAGGGCTGGCTACACCTTC. This sequence joins TRBV7-2 and TRBJ1-2; no reliable D call. CDR1 SGHTA and CDR2 FQGNSA come from the germline V gene. This CDR3 region has 12 residues. Trimming took off 5 bases at V and 7 bases at J, with 11 bases between the two ends. Full variable domain (missing parts from reference TRBV7-2 and TRBJ1-2): GAGVSQSPSNKVTEKGKDVELRCDPISGHTALYWYRQSLGQGLEFLIYFQGNSAPDKSGLPSDRFSAERTGGSVSTLTIQRTQQEDSAVYLCASSPVRAGYTFGSGTRLTVV.